A single sample is the source of the 27 T cell receptor beta chains below, sequenced in a study of shared clonotypes between healthy human individuals. Assay used: immunoSEQ multiplex PCR; TCRdb lists only in-frame clones, some missing. Here the sample spans millions of clones, 85% to 95% being singletons. The sample was naive CD4+ T cells sorted from blood. The subset is: CD45RA+ positively selected. All receptors come from a man between 18 and 35 years old in good health.

A remark on this clone: Other DNA sequences in the same sample also yield this CDR3. This chain links TRBV5-1 with TRBJ2-7, with 7 bases that match TRBD1. This CDR3 region has 12 residues. J gave up 6 bases and V 1 base, and 1 base lay outside the gene matches. Germline V gene data show CDR1 as SGHRS and CDR2 as YFSETQ. The CDR3 reads CASSLPGGEQYF. For the CDR3, the DNA is TGCGCCAGCAGCTTGCCAGGGGGCGAGCAGTACTTC.

The chain couples TRBV29-1 to TRBJ1-2, with D uncertain. Germline V gives CDR1 SQVTM, CDR2 ANQGSEA. The CDR3 sequence is 14 residues long. The ends were cut back, 4 bases at V and 3 bases at J, with 15 bases in the middle. CDR3 in DNA: TGCAGCGTTGGGCAGGTCTTATCTTACTATGGCTACACCTTC. Translating it yields CSVGQVLSYYGYTF.

The genes are TRBV11-2 and TRBJ1-1, with TRBD1 matching over 9 bases. Germline loops: CDR1 SGHAT, CDR2 FQNNGV. This CDR3 contains 15 residues. Losses at the gene ends were 2 bases for V and 1 base for J; bases not matched to a gene: 2. The CDR3 sequence is CASSLTGGSNTEAFF. The CDR3 nucleotides are TGTGCCAGCAGCTTAACAGGGGGCTCGAACACTGAAGCTTTCTTT.

This rearrangement joins TRBV5-1 to TRBJ1-6; D is unresolved. Germline CDR1 and CDR2: SGHRS and YFSETQ. V gave up 0 bases and J gave up 11 bases, with 18 bases separating them. This CDR3 has 16 residues. In nucleotides, the CDR3 is TGCGCCAGCAGCTTGGGGCCCCGAGGGATTTTCGCACCCCTCCACTTT. This sequence encodes CASSLGPRGIFAPLHF.

This rearrangement joins TRBV10-1 to TRBJ2-1; 12 nucleotides align to TRBD2. Germline V lookup: CDR1 WNHNN, CDR2 SYGVQD (reference sequence). Trimming cost V 6 bases and J 4 bases; bases outside gene matches: 10. The CDR3 consists of 17 residues. The CDR3 sequence: CASSDGLAGKLYNEQFF. The CDR3 DNA follows: TGCGCCAGCAGCGATGGACTAGCGGGAAAGTTATACAATGAGCAGTTCTTC.

The rearrangement links TRBV5-1 to TRBJ2-3; D unclear. The V end lost 0 bases, the J end lost 4 bases, and 6 bases lay between the germline ends. Germline V gene sequence: CDR1 SGHRS, CDR2 YFSETQ. The CDR3 spans 13 residues. In DNA, the CDR3 is TGCGCCAGCAGCTTGGTAGACTCAGATACGCAGTATTTT. The encoded protein is CASSLVDSDTQYF.

The rearrangement links TRBV4-2 to TRBJ1-4, with D perhaps TRBD1 (5 bases). Germline values: CDR1 LGHNA, CDR2 YNFKEQ. The CDR3 is 12 amino acids. Deletions cut 6 bases from V and 8 bases from J, with 10 bases between. CDR3 protein: CASRGVGEKLFF. The CDR3 nucleotides read TGTGCCAGCAGGGGGGTAGGGGAAAAACTGTTTTTT.

The chain uses TRBV5-4 and TRBJ2-5; 9 nucleotides align to TRBD1. The V gene's germline CDR1 is SGHNT and CDR2 YYREEE (reference sequence). The CDR3 spans 16 residues. The J segment lost 7 bases and the V segment lost 4 bases, leaving 14 bases of the junction unmatched. The CDR3 reads CASSPGTGSHPGTQYF. CDR3 nucleotides: TGTGCCAGCAGCCCGGGGACAGGGAGCCACCCAGGGACCCAGTACTTC.

The gene calls are TRBV30 and TRBJ2-7; D is unclear. This CDR3 has 14 residues. The V end lost 3 bases, the J end lost 11 bases, and 23 bases lay between the germline ends. Germline V gives CDR1 GTSNPN, CDR2 SVGIG (reference sequence). CDR3: CAWSPFPGSSLEYF. The CDR3 DNA reads TGTGCCTGGAGCCCCTTCCCCGGATCTAGTCTGGAGTACTTC.

The chain links TRBV21-1 to TRBJ2-7; TRBD2 is taken as the D call from the table, unchecked against the DNA. TRBV21-1 is a listed pseudogene. This CDR3 has 15 residues. CDR3 DNA sequence: TGTGCCAGCCCCTACCGACTGGGTAGCTCCTACGAGCAGTACTTC. Translating it yields CASPYRLGSSYEQYF.

This clone has only one observation. The genes are TRBV9 and TRBJ2-2; TRBD2 agrees at 10 bases. This CDR3 has 17 amino acids. CDR1 SGDLS and CDR2 YYNGEE come from the germline V gene. Trimming removed 3 bases from V and 8 bases from J; junction bases left unmatched: 13. CDR3 DNA: TGTGCCAGCAGCGAGCCCCCGGGTAGCGGGAGGACGGGGGAGCTGTTTTTT. Residues: CASSEPPGSGRTGELFF.

The chain is built from TRBV4-1 and TRBJ1-5; possible D gene TRBD1, 5 bases. The CDR3 runs 16 residues. V was pared by 4 bases and J by 9 bases, with 22 bases between. Germline loops: CDR1 MGHRA, CDR2 YSYEKL. The CDR3 nucleotides read TGCGCCAGCAGCCTAATGATACAGGAGCCGGGGCCGCCCCAGCATTTT. It codes for CASSLMIQEPGPPQHF.

CDR3 in amino acids: CASSRETGVTYQETQYF. CDR3 coding DNA: TGTGCCAGCAGCCGAGAGACAGGGGTGACTTACCAAGAGACCCAGTACTTC. The J gene is TRBJ2-5, the V gene TRBV28; 8 bases are a match to TRBD1. Trimming removed 6 bases from V and 0 bases from J; junction bases left unmatched: 12. The CDR3 consists of 17 residues. Germline CDR1 reads MDHEN; CDR2 reads SYDVKM.

This chain joins TRBV10-3 and TRBJ2-1; 8 bases are shared with TRBD2. From germline, CDR1 is ENHRY and CDR2 SYGVKD. The CDR3 totals 17 residues. V trimming: 0 bases; J trimming: 0 bases; junction bases outside the gene matches: 4. In DNA, the CDR3 is TGTGCCATCAGTGAGTCCGGTAGCGGGGTCTCCTACAATGAGCAGTTCTTC. It specifies CAISESGSGVSYNEQFF.

CDR3 sequence reads: CASSLARGSGANVLTF. The CDR3 DNA is TGCGCCAGCAGCTTGGCCAGAGGGAGCGGGGCCAACGTCCTGACTTTC. This chain joins TRBV5-1 and TRBJ2-6, with D possibly matching TRBD2 (5 bases). The CDR3 is 16 amino acids. Germline CDR1 is SGHRS and CDR2 is YFSETQ. Between the trimmed V and J ends, which lost 0 bases and 4 bases, there was a span of 11 bases.

The chain carries TRBV7-9 and TRBJ2-1; D is possibly TRBD2 (5 bases). This CDR3 is 15 amino acids long. Germline assignment: CDR1 SEHNR and CDR2 FQNEAQ (reference sequence). Between the trimmed V and J ends, which lost 0 bases and 4 bases, there was a span of 10 bases. CDR3 amino acids: CASSLAFEGYNEQFF. CDR3 DNA sequence: TGTGCCAGCAGCTTAGCGTTCGAGGGTTACAATGAGCAGTTCTTC.

This chain uses TRBV6-1 with TRBJ1-2; D remains unclear. Per germline, CDR1 MNHNS and CDR2 SASEGT. This CDR3 is 14 amino acids long. V lost 3 bases and J lost 5, with 13 bases in between. The CDR3 region has the DNA TGTGCCAGCAGTGACATACTCGGCACGTATGGCTACACCTTC. This translates into CASSDILGTYGYTF.

The chain is built from TRBV7-2 and TRBJ1-3, with unresolved D. The CDR3 has 12 amino acids. V gave up 5 bases and J gave up 2 bases, with 4 bases separating them. Per germline, CDR1 SGHTA and CDR2 FQGNSA. The CDR3 reads CASSQTGNTIYF. In DNA form, the CDR3 reads TGTGCCAGCAGCCAAACTGGAAACACCATATATTTT.

J is TRBJ1-1 and V is TRBV19; D gene unclear. CDR1 and CDR2 (germline): LNHDA, SQIVND (reference sequence). V lost 3 bases and J lost 4, with 6 bases in between. The length of the CDR3 is 12 residues. CDR3: CASSIRATEAFF. The CDR3 DNA follows: TGTGCCAGTAGTATCCGGGCCACTGAAGCTTTCTTT.

Remarks on this clone: Other DNA variants within this sample encode the same CDR3. The V and J genes are TRBV18 and TRBJ1-1, with D possibly matching TRBD1 (5 bases). The CDR3 contains 13 residues. Trimming pared 4 bases from V and 2 bases from J, leaving 8 bases between. Germline V gives CDR1 KGHSH, CDR2 LQKENI. The CDR3, as DNA: TGTGCCAGCTCACGCGACAGAAACACTGAAGCTTTCTTT. Protein product: CASSRDRNTEAFF.

V is TRBV5-4 and J is TRBJ2-6; no definite D call. The CDR3 has 13 amino acids. CDR1 is SGHNT, CDR2 YYREEE, per germline (reference sequence). Trimming removed 5 bases from V and 0 bases from J, with 3 bases in between. CDR3 bases: TGTGCCAGCAGAGTCTCTGGGGCCAACGTCCTGACTTTC. It encodes CASRVSGANVLTF.

A word on this clone: Other DNA sequences from this sample encode an identical CDR3 as well. The chain is built from TRBV7-2 and TRBJ1-2, with TRBD1 matching 7 bases. Germline CDR1 SGHTA, CDR2 FQGNSA. This CDR3 is built from 13 residues. V trimming: 3 bases; J trimming: 4 bases; junction bases outside the gene matches: 2. The CDR3 reads CASSLDRPYGYTF. The CDR3 nucleotides are TGTGCCAGCAGCTTGGACAGGCCCTATGGCTACACCTTC.

Notes on this clone: Other DNA sequences in the same sample also yield this CDR3. The rearrangement links TRBV5-6 to TRBJ1-2; D uncertain. CDR1 and CDR2 (germline): SGHDT, YYEEEE. Between the trimmed V and J ends, which lost 4 bases and 2 bases, there was a span of 15 bases. The CDR3 loop spans 15 amino acids. The CDR3 DNA sequence: TGTGCCAGCAGCACCACGCAGACGGGGAACTATGGCTACACCTTC. Translated, it gives CASSTTQTGNYGYTF. The whole variable domain, remainder taken from reference TRBV5-6 and TRBJ1-2, is DAGVTQSPTHLIKTRGQQVTLRCSPKSGHDTVSWYQQALGQGPQFIFQYYEEEERQRGNFPDRFSGHQFPNYSSELNVNALLLGDSALYLCASSTTQTGNYGYTFGSGTRLTVV.

The chain carries TRBV28 and TRBJ1-2; no definite D call. This CDR3 comprises 13 residues. Trimming left V 7 bases short and J 6 bases short, with 15 bases between. Germline V lookup: CDR1 MDHEN, CDR2 SYDVKM. For the CDR3, the DNA is TGTGCCAGCATTCCGACCTCAAGAGATGGCTACACCTTC. Protein: CASIPTSRDGYTF.

The chain is built from TRBV4-1 and TRBJ2-3, with D perhaps given as TRBD1 or TRBD2 (5 bases each). Germline CDR1 reads MGHRA; CDR2 reads YSYEKL. CDR3 length: 17 residues. V lost 3 bases and J 4 bases, leaving 20 bases between the germline ends. The CDR3, as DNA: TGCGCCAGCAGCCATACTACCGGGACCGGAGCACCAGATACGCAGTATTTT. As protein: CASSHTTGTGAPDTQYF.

The chain joins TRBV18 to TRBJ2-5, with D possibly being TRBD1 (5 bases). With 3 bases removed from V and 1 base from J, the gap between germline ends came to 9 bases. The CDR3 has 14 residues. Germline V gene sequence: CDR1 KGHSH, CDR2 LQKENI. CDR3 in amino acids: CASSPWGFQETQYF. As DNA, the CDR3 is TGTGCCAGCTCACCGTGGGGCTTCCAAGAGACCCAGTACTTC. Supplemented by reference TRBV18 and TRBJ2-5, the full variable domain reads NAGVMQNPRHLVRRRGQEARLRCSPMKGHSHVYWYRQLPEEGLKFMVYLQKENIIDESGMPKERFSAEFPKEGPSILRIQQVVRGDSAAYFCASSPWGFQETQYFGPGTRLLVL.

The chain carries TRBV5-1 and TRBJ2-7; 9 bases are shared with TRBD1. The J segment lost 2 bases and the V segment lost 5 bases, leaving 8 bases of the junction unmatched. The germline gives CDR1 SGHRS, CDR2 YFSETQ. The CDR3 runs 15 residues. CDR3 loop: CASRTGGESPYEQYF. In DNA, the CDR3 is TGCGCCAGCAGAACAGGGGGCGAATCCCCCTACGAGCAGTACTTC. The entire variable domain, with the rest obtained from reference TRBV5-1 and TRBJ2-7, is as follows: KAGVTQTPRYLIKTRGQQVTLSCSPISGHRSVSWYQQTPGQGLQFLFEYFSETQRNKGNFPGRFSGRQFSNSRSEMNVSTLELGDSALYLCASRTGGESPYEQYFGPGTRLTVT.